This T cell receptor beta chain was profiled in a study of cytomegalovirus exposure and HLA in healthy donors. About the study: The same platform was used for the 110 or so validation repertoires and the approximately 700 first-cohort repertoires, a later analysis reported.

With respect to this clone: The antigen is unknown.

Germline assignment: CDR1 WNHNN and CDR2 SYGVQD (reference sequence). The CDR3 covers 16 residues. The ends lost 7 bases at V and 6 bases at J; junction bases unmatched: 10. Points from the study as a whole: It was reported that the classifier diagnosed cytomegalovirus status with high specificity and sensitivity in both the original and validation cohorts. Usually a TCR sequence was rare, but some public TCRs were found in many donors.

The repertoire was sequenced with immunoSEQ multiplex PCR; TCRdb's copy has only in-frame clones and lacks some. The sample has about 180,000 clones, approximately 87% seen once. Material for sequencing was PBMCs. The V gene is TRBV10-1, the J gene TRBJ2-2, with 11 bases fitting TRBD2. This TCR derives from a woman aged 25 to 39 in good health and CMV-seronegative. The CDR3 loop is CASTITSGGFAGELFF. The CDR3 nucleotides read TGCGCCAGCACCATAACTAGCGGGGGCTTTGCCGGGGAGCTGTTTTTT.